One sample yielded the 18 T cell receptor beta chains listed below, sequenced in a study of identifying expanded T cells in peripheral blood. Assay: immunoSEQ multiplex PCR; the TCRdb copy retains only in-frame clones and omits some. The table lists about 84,000 clones, more than 75% of them singletons. The material sequenced was blood. Receptors originate from a person aged 18 to 75 in good health.

The chain joins TRBV7-8 to TRBJ1-4; D unresolved. Trimming shortened V by 5 bases and J by 6 bases, and 22 bases separated the two germline ends. CDR1 and CDR2 from the germline V gene are SGHVS and FQNEAQ. The CDR3 consists of 17 residues. CDR3 nucleotides: TGTGCCAGCAGCACCCTCCTCGGCCCCCGCAGTGATGAAAAACTGTTTTTT. Translated: CASSTLLGPRSDEKLFF.

The rearrangement links TRBV7-2 to TRBJ1-5; unclear D gene. Germline V CDR1 and CDR2: SGHTA, FQGNSA. The CDR3 consists of 16 residues. The V end lost 1 base, the J end lost 2 bases, and 12 bases lay between the germline ends. The CDR3: CASSLGQLGGNQPQHF. CDR3 nucleotide sequence: TGTGCCAGCAGCTTAGGCCAACTAGGAGGCAATCAGCCCCAGCATTTT. The full variable domain, with the rest looked up from reference TRBV7-2 and TRBJ1-5, is GAGVSQSPSNKVTEKGKDVELRCDPISGHTALYWYRQSLGQGLEFLIYFQGNSAPDKSGLPSDRFSAERTGGSVSTLTIQRTQQEDSAVYLCASSLGQLGGNQPQHFGDGTRLSIL.

The chain couples TRBV11-3 to TRBJ2-5; D uncertain. Germline loops: CDR1 SGHNT, CDR2 YENEEA. The CDR3 has 15 residues. The germline V and J ends were trimmed by 2 bases and 5 bases, with 15 bases remaining between them. The CDR3 DNA follows: TGTGCCAGCAGCTTATCCTTACCCCTAGGGGAGACCCAGTACTTC. Translation: CASSLSLPLGETQYF.

V is TRBV30 and J is TRBJ2-3; no clear D. V lost 0 bases, J lost 5 bases, and 9 bases lay in between. The CDR3 runs 13 residues. Per germline, CDR1 GTSNPN and CDR2 SVGIG (reference sequence). CDR3: CAWSVRMRDTQYF. The CDR3 DNA sequence: TGTGCCTGGAGTGTAAGAATGCGAGATACGCAGTATTTT.

This clone was found a few times. The chain carries TRBV15 and TRBJ1-3; a possible D gene is TRBD1 (5 bases). There are 13 residues in the CDR3. Germline CDR1 is LNHNV and CDR2 is YYDKDF (reference sequence). With 5 bases removed from V and 3 bases from J, the gap between germline ends came to 8 bases. Here the CDR3 reads CATSFQGGNTIYF. The CDR3 DNA sequence: TGTGCCACCAGCTTCCAGGGTGGAAACACCATATATTTT. Supplemented by reference TRBV15 and TRBJ1-3, the full variable domain reads DAMVIQNPRYQVTQFGKPVTLSCSQTLNHNVMYWYQQKSSQAPKLLFHYYDKDFNNEADTPDNFQSRRPNTSFCFLDIRSPGLGDTAMYLCATSFQGGNTIYFGEGSWLTVV.

CDR3: CASSFSQGTSYEQYF. CDR3 coding DNA: TGTGCCAGCAGTTTTAGCCAGGGGACATCCTACGAGCAGTACTTC. The J gene is TRBJ2-7, the V gene TRBV27; tentatively, D is TRBD1 (6 bases). The CDR3 consists of 15 residues. The V end lost 3 bases, the J end lost 1 base, and 13 bases lay between the germline ends. In germline, CDR1 is MNHEY, CDR2 SMNVEV (reference sequence).

The genes are TRBV7-6 and TRBJ1-1; TRBD1 is a possible D gene (6 bases). The V gene's germline CDR1 is SGHVS and CDR2 FNYEAQ. This CDR3 region has 14 residues. Trimming took 5 bases from V and 4 from J, leaving 14 bases between them. The CDR3 sequence is CASSDIGGGTEAFF. The CDR3 DNA sequence: TGTGCCAGCAGCGACATAGGGGGGGGCACTGAAGCTTTCTTT.

The chain couples TRBV7-8 to TRBJ1-2, with D unclear. V gave up 3 bases and J gave up 2 bases, with 7 bases separating them. The CDR3 contains 13 residues. Germline lookup yields CDR1 SGHVS and CDR2 FQNEAQ. The CDR3 protein is CASSFSQNYGYTF. Here the CDR3 DNA reads TGTGCCAGCAGCTTTTCACAGAACTATGGCTACACCTTC. Using reference TRBV7-8 and TRBJ1-2 for the parts outside the CDR3, the full variable domain is GAGVSQSPRYKVAKRGQDVALRCDPISGHVSLFWYQQALGQGPEFLTYFQNEAQLDKSGLPSDRFFAERPEGSVSTLKIQRTQQEDSAVYLCASSFSQNYGYTFGSGTRLTVV.

The chain couples TRBV6-6 to TRBJ1-2; D perhaps matches TRBD1 (5 bases). Trimming pared 6 bases from V and 5 bases from J, leaving 10 bases between. This CDR3 comprises 12 residues. Germline values: CDR1 MNHNY, CDR2 SVGAGI (reference sequence). The CDR3 reads CASRPQVYGYTF. The CDR3 DNA reads as TGTGCCAGCAGGCCACAGGTTTATGGCTACACCTTC.

The rearrangement uses TRBV13 and TRBJ1-1; D unclear. CDR1 is PRHDT and CDR2 is FYEKMQ in the germline V gene (reference sequence). The V and J ends lost 3 bases and 4 bases respectively, with 6 bases between them. The CDR3 has 12 residues. The CDR3 sequence is CASSFSGTEAFF. CDR3 DNA: TGTGCCAGCAGCTTCTCCGGCACTGAAGCTTTCTTT.

For the CDR3, the DNA is TGTGCCAGCTCACCACCGACAGGGGCGGTTGAAAAACTGTTTTTT. Amino acids: CASSPPTGAVEKLFF. The chain carries TRBV18 and TRBJ1-4, with 8 bases fitting TRBD1. The CDR3 spans 15 residues. CDR1 KGHSH and CDR2 LQKENI come from the germline V gene. Losses at the gene ends were 0 bases for V and 7 bases for J; bases not matched to a gene: 4.

The genes are TRBV6-5 and TRBJ1-2, with D possibly matching TRBD1 (6 bases). This CDR3 spans 12 amino acids. The germline V gene has CDR1 MNHEY and CDR2 SVGAGI. V was cut by 7 bases and J by 5 bases, with 11 bases left in between. In nucleotides, the CDR3 is TGTGCCAGCACCACAAGGGGGTATGGCTACACCTTC. Protein product: CASTTRGYGYTF.

The chain uses TRBV29-1 and TRBJ2-7; no firm D call. V lost 5 bases to trimming and J lost 1 base, with 9 bases between them. CDR1 SQVTM and CDR2 ANQGSEA come from the germline V gene. The CDR3 spans 12 residues. CDR3 sequence: CSVFLRSYEQYF. DNA for the CDR3: TGCAGCGTTTTTTTACGATCCTACGAGCAGTACTTC.

The rearrangement links TRBV29-1 to TRBJ1-2; TRBD1 is a possible D gene (5 bases). Per the germline V gene, CDR1 is SQVTM and CDR2 is ANQGSEA. CDR3 length equals 13 residues. Trimming took off 7 bases at V and 3 bases at J, with 15 bases between the two ends. CDR3 coding DNA: TGCAGCGCCTGGACATCGACGTACTATGGCTACACCTTC. Translated: CSAWTSTYYGYTF.

The chain employs TRBV27 and TRBJ1-2; D is unresolved. CDR3 size: 15 residues. The germline V and J ends were trimmed by 5 bases and 0 bases, with 13 bases remaining between them. The germline CDR1 and CDR2 sequences are MNHEY and SMNVEV (reference sequence). In DNA form, the CDR3 reads TGTGCCAGCAGTCTACTAGGGAGATCTAACTATGGCTACACCTTC. Translated: CASSLLGRSNYGYTF.

This chain joins TRBV10-3 and TRBJ1-1; weak D call: TRBD1 (5 bases). Germline V gene data show CDR1 as ENHRY and CDR2 as SYGVKD. The CDR3 runs 13 residues. Deletions cut 4 bases from V and 1 base from J, with 7 bases between. CDR3 nucleotides: TGTGCCATCAGTGGTGGGGGGAACACTGAAGCTTTCTTT. It encodes CAISGGGNTEAFF.

This rearrangement joins TRBV6-5 to TRBJ2-2; TRBD1 agrees at 9 bases. Germline V lookup: CDR1 MNHEY, CDR2 SVGAGI. Trimming took 8 bases from V and 7 from J; bases not matched to a gene: 11. The CDR3 loop spans 15 amino acids. The chain's CDR3 is CASRPGTGLGGELFF. For the CDR3, the DNA is TGTGCCAGCCGCCCCGGGACAGGGTTGGGCGGGGAGCTGTTTTTT.

The chain links TRBV9 to TRBJ2-3; TRBD1 is a possible D gene (5 bases). V lost 0 bases and J lost 10, with 12 bases in between. This CDR3 region has 13 residues. Germline lookup yields CDR1 SGDLS and CDR2 YYNGEE. The CDR3 reads CASSVARGASQYF. DNA for the CDR3: TGTGCCAGCAGCGTAGCCCGTGGGGCGTCGCAGTATTTT.